This entry is about one TCR beta chain. Profiled with immunoSEQ multiplex PCR; TCRdb holds only in-frame clones, not every one. The table lists about 53,000 clones, 70% to 90% of them singletons. The data are from a study of OX40 agonist ivuxolimab in advanced cancers. Across the study: Ivuxolimab, an antibody that agonizes OX40 (CD134), was administered to the patients.

The CDR3 spans 13 residues. CDR1 and CDR2 (germline): SGHRS, YFSETQ. V was cut by 0 bases and J by 7 bases, with 7 bases left in between. This clonotype was sampled from an adult with an advanced solid tumor such as melanoma, head and neck, liver or kidney cancer. The V gene is TRBV5-1, the J gene TRBJ2-2; D gene ambiguous. Source: CD4+ or CD8+ T cells sorted from blood, taken in a trial of the OX40 agonist ivuxolimab. CDR3 DNA: TGCGCCAGCAGCTTGGGCAGTTACGGGGAGCTGTTTTTT. Encoded protein: CASSLGSYGELFF.